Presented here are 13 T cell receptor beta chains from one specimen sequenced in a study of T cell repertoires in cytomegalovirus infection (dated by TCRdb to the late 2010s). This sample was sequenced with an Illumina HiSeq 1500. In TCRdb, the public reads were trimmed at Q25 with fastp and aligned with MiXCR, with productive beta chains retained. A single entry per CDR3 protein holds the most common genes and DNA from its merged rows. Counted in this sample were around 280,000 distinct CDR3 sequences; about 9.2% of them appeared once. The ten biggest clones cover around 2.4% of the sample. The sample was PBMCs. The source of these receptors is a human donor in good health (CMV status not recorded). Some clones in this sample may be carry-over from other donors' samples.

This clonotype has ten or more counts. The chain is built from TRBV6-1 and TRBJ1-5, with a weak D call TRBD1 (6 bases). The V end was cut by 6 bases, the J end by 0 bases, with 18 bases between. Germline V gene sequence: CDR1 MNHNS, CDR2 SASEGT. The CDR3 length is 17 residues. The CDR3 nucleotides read TGTGCCAGCAGCCCTTCCGGGACAATGTATAGCAATCAGCCCCAGCATTTT. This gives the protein CASSPSGTMYSNQPQHF.

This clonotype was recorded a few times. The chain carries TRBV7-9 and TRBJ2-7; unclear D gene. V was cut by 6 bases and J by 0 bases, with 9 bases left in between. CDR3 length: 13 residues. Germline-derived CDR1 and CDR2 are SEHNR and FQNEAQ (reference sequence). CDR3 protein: CASSKDVSYEQYV. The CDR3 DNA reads TGTGCCAGCAGTAAGGACGTCTCCTACGAGCAGTACGTC.

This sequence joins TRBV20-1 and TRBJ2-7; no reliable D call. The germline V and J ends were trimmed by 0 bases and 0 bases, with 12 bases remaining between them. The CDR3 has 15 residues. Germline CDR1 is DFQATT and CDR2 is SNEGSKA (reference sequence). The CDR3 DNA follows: TGCAGTGCTAGAGATCCCACTAACCCCTCCTACGAGCAGTACTTC. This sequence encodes CSARDPTNPSYEQYF.

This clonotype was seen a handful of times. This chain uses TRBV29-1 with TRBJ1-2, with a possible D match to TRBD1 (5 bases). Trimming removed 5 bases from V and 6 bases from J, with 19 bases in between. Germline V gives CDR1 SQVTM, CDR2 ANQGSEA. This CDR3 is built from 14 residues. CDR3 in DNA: TGCAGCGTTAGAAACAGGTCGGAAACCCATGGCTACACCTTC. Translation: CSVRNRSETHGYTF.

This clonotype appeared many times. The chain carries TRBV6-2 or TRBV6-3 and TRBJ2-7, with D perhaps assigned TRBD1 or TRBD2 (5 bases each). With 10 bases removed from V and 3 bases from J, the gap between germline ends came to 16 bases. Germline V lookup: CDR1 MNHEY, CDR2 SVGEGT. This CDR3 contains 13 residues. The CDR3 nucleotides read TGTGCCACCCTCCGGGACGGTATCTACGAGCAGTACGTC. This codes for CATLRDGIYEQYV.

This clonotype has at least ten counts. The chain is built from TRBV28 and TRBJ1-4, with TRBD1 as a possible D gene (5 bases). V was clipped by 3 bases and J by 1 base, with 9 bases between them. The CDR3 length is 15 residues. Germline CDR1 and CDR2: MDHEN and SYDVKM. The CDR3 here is CASSFPTVTNEKLFF. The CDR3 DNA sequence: TGTGCCAGCAGTTTTCCGACAGTAACTAATGAAAAACTGTTTTTT.

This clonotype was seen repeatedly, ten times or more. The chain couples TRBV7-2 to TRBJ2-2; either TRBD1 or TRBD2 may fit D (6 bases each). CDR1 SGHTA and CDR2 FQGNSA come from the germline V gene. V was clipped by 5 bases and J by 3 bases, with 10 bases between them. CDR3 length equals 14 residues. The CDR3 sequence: CASSRRGDTGELFF. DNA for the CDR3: TGTGCCAGCAGCCGAAGGGGGGACACCGGGGAGCTGTTTTTT.

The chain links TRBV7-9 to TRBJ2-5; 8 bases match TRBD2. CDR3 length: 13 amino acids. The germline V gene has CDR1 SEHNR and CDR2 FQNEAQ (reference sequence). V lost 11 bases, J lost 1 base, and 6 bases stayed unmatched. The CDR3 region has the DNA TGTGCCTCAGAGCGGGGGCGCCAAGAGACCCAGTACTTC. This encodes CASERGRQETQYF.

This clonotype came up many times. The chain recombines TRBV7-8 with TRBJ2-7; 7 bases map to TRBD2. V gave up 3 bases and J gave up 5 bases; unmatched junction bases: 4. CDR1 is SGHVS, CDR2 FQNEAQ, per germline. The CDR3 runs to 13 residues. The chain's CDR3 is CASSFAGVNEQYV. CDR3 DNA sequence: TGTGCCAGCAGCTTTGCGGGGGTAAACGAGCAGTACGTC.

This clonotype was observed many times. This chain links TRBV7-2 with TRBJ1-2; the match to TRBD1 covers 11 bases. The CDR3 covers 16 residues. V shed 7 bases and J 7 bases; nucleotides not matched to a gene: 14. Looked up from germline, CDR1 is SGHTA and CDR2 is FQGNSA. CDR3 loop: CASNLLTGTGGGGYTF. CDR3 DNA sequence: TGTGCCAGCAACCTGCTTACCGGGACAGGGGGTGGTGGCTACACCTTC.

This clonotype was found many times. CDR3 sequence: CASSEFSISNYGYTF. The CDR3 nucleotides read TGTGCCAGCAGTGAATTCTCGATTTCCAACTATGGCTACACCTTC. This sequence joins TRBV25-1 and TRBJ1-2, with D uncertain. Germline loops: CDR1 MGHDK, CDR2 SYGVNS. This CDR3 has 15 amino acids. Trimming removed 1 base from V and 2 bases from J, with 11 bases in between.

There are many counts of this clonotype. The chain's CDR3 is CASSFIGAVGEQFF. CDR3 DNA sequence: TGTGCCAGCAGCTTTATTGGAGCGGTAGGTGAGCAGTTCTTC. The chain recombines TRBV7-9 with TRBJ2-1, with a tentative D call TRBD2 (5 bases). V was pared by 3 bases and J by 9 bases, with 15 bases between. The CDR3 sequence is 14 residues long. Germline CDR1 reads SEHNR; CDR2 reads FQNEAQ (reference sequence).

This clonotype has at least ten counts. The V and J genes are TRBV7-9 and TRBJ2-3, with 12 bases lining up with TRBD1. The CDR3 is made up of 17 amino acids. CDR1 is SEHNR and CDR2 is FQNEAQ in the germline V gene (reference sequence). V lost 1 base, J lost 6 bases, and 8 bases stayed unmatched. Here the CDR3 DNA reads TGTGCCAGCAGCTTAGAGGGGGGACAGGGGGCGCTGGATACGCAGTATTTT. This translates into CASSLEGGQGALDTQYF.